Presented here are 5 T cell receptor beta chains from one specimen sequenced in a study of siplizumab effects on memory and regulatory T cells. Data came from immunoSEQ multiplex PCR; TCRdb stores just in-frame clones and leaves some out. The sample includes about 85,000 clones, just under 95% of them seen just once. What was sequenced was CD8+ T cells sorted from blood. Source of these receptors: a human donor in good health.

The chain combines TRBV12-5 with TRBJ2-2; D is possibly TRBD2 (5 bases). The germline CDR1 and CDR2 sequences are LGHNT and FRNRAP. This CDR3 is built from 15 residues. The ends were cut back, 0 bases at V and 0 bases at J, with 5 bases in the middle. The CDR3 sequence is CASGLVGTNTGELFF. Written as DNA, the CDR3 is TGTGCTAGTGGTTTGGTCGGGACGAACACCGGGGAGCTGTTTTTT.

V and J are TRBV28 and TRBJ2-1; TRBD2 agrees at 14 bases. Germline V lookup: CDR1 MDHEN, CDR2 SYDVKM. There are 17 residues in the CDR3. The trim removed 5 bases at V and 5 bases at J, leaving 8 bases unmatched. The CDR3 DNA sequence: TGTGCCAGCAGTGGTTTGACTAGCGGGAGGGGGGACAATGAGCAGTTCTTC. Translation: CASSGLTSGRGDNEQFF.

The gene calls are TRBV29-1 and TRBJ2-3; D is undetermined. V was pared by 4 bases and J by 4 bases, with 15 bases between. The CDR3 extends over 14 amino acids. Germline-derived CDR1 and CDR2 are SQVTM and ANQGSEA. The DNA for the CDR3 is TGCAGCGTTGGGGGTCTAGATCGCGCAGATACGCAGTATTTT. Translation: CSVGGLDRADTQYF.

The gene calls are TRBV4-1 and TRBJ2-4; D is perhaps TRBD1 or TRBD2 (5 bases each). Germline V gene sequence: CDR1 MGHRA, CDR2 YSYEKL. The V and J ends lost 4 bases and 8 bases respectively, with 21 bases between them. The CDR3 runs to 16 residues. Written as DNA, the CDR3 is TGCGCCAGCAGCCGACAGTCGGTTCCGGACTCGGACATTCAGTACTTC. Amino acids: CASSRQSVPDSDIQYF.

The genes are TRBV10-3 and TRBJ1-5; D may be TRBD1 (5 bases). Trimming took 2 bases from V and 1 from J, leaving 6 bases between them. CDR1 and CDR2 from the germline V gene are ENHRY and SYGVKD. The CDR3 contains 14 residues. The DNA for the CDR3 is TGTGCCATCAGTGAGGAGGGGAGCAATCAGCCCCAGCATTTT. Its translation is CAISEEGSNQPQHF.